These T cell receptor beta chains were read from a single sample in a study of PD-1 blockade in classical Hodgkin lymphoma. The method was immunoSEQ multiplex PCR; TCRdb's version includes in-frame clones alone and lacks a portion of them. The sample holds nearly 50,000 clones, under 80% seen once. Sequenced here: peripheral blood mononuclear cells (PBMCs), sampled before the fourth cycle of nivolumab. The source is a human donor with classical Hodgkin lymphoma. Each CDR3 is given with its conserved first and last residue. The D gene is left open where the match is weak. Size is omitted from some rows. Given values are once, few, many or a class for expanded clones.

D gene,clone size,V gene,J gene,CDR3 DNA,CDR3 protein
-,-,TRBV19,TRBJ2-4,TGTGCCAGTAGTATTACTATGTTAGCCAAAAACATTCAGTACTTC,CASSITMLAKNIQYF
-,-,TRBV7-2,TRBJ1-2,TGTGCCAGCAGCCCGACACCTATCTATGGCTACACCTTC,CASSPTPIYGYTF
-,-,TRBV5-1,TRBJ1-4,TGCGCCAGCAGCTTCGGTGGCTTGGGATATAACAATGAAAAACTGTTTTTT,CASSFGGLGYNNEKLFF
TRBD1,-,TRBV7-9,TRBJ2-7,TGTGCCAGCAGCCCGGCAGGGGGACAGCACTACGAGCAGTACTTC,CASSPAGGQHYEQYF
TRBD1,-,TRBV4-1,TRBJ1-1,TGCGCCAGCAGCCACGTCCCGGGACAGGGGCTGAACACTGAAGCTTTCTTT,CASSHVPGQGLNTEAFF
-,few,TRBV12-2,TRBJ1-1,TGTGCAAGTCGCTTGGACAGGGACTCAAAAATGAACACTGAAGCTTTCTTT,CASRLDRDSKMNTEAFF
-,-,TRBV14,TRBJ2-1,TGTGCCAGCAGCCAATGGGGCTACAATGAGCAGTTCTTC,CASSQWGYNEQFF
TRBD1,-,TRBV29-1,TRBJ1-2,TGCAGCGTTGATAGGGGGGACAGGGATGGCTACACCTTC,CSVDRGDRDGYTF
-,-,TRBV6-5,TRBJ2-7,TGTGCCAGCAGCCCCGAAGCGGAGAGCTCCTACGAGCAGTACTTC,CASSPEAESSYEQYF
-,-,TRBV6-5,TRBJ2-7,TGTGCCAGCAGTTACAGGGATGGGACACTCTCCTACGAGCAGTACTTC,CASSYRDGTLSYEQYF
TRBD1,-,TRBV11-3,TRBJ1-2,TGTGCCAGCAGCTGGGACAGTGGATATGGCTACACCTTC,CASSWDSGYGYTF
TRBD2,-,TRBV19,TRBJ2-1,TGTGCCAGTACTTCCGGGACTAGCGGGTACAATGAGCAGTTCTTC,CASTSGTSGYNEQFF
TRBD1,-,TRBV28,TRBJ1-4,TGTGCCAGCAGTTTGGGGGACAGGGAGAATGAAAAACTGTTTTTT,CASSLGDRENEKLFF
-,-,TRBV7-9,TRBJ2-7,TGTGCCAGCAGCTTAACGGGAGTATTTTACGAGCAGTACTTC,CASSLTGVFYEQYF
TRBD2,few,TRBV5-4,TRBJ2-1,TGTGCCAGCAGCCTTACTAGCGGGAGCCAAGGGGATGAGCAGTTCTTC,CASSLTSGSQGDEQFF
-,-,TRBV5-4,TRBJ2-2,TGTGCCATTCAGGGAGGCCCGAACACCGGGGAGCTGTTTTTT,CAIQGGPNTGELFF
-,-,TRBV30,TRBJ2-1,TGTGCCTGGAGTTTGGGGCCTGAGCAGTTCTTC,CAWSLGPEQFF
-,-,TRBV7-8,TRBJ2-4,TGTGCCAGCAGCTTAGTATTCGGTGCGGGGTGGGGCCCCCTAGCCAAAAACATTCAGTACTTC,CASSLVFGAGWGPLAKNIQYF
-,-,TRBV10-1,TRBJ1-1,TGCGCCAGCAGTGAGTATCCCTGGGGGGAAGCTTTCTTT,CASSEYPWGEAFF
-,-,TRBV5-1,TRBJ2-1,TGCGCCAGCAGCTTGGGGCTAGGAACGTACAATGAGCAGTTCTTC,CASSLGLGTYNEQFF
TRBD1,-,TRBV11-2,TRBJ1-2,TGTGCCAGCAGCACTAGAGACCCGGGGACAGATGATGGCTACACCTTC,CASSTRDPGTDDGYTF
TRBD1,-,TRBV6-6,TRBJ1-5,TGTGCCAGCAGACCGACAGGGGGAGGTCAGCCCCAGCATTTT,CASRPTGGGQPQHF